Below are 26 T cell receptor beta chains sequenced from a single sample in a study of blood T cell repertoires in COVID-19. Using immunoSEQ multiplex PCR, the repertoire was profiled, and TCRdb retains in-frame clones only, with some absent. The data contain 250,000 to 350,000 clones, about 90% of them seen just once; the ten biggest clones take up about 2%. Sequencing was done on a sample of peripheral blood. The receptors shown here come from a man between 18 and 35 years old with active or convalescent COVID-19.

V gene TRBV3-1 (or the pseudogene TRBV3-2) combines with J gene TRBJ2-7; TRBD2 matches at 11 bases. The CDR3 sequence is 14 residues long. The V and J ends lost 4 bases and 3 bases, in that order; junction bases with no gene match: 2. Per germline, CDR1 LGHDT and CDR2 YNNKEL (reference sequence). CDR3 loop: CASSRTSGGYEQYF. DNA of the CDR3: TGTGCCAGCAGCCGCACTAGCGGGGGCTACGAGCAGTACTTC.

The rearrangement joins TRBV7-3 to TRBJ2-3; TRBD2 matches 10 bases. The germline CDR1 and CDR2 sequences are SGHTA and FQGTGA. The CDR3 length is 17 residues. Trimming at V came to 5 bases and at J to 4 bases, leaving 12 bases not matched to a gene. The CDR3: CASSTPPSGSFSDTQYF. In nucleotides, the CDR3 is TGTGCCAGCAGCACTCCACCTAGCGGGAGTTTCTCAGATACGCAGTATTTT.

V is TRBV18 and J is TRBJ2-5, with TRBD2 matching over 9 bases. The CDR3 extends over 16 amino acids. Trimming at V came to 3 bases and at J to 0 bases, leaving 5 bases not matched to a gene. Germline CDR1 KGHSH, CDR2 LQKENI. The CDR3 DNA sequence: TGTGCCAGCTCACCCTGGACTAGCGAGTACCAAGAGACCCAGTACTTC. It encodes CASSPWTSEYQETQYF.

The genes are TRBV2 and TRBJ2-6; 9 bases agree with TRBD1. Germline loops: CDR1 SNHLY, CDR2 FYNNEI. J gave up 2 bases and V 2 bases, and 13 bases lay outside the gene matches. This CDR3 has 20 amino acids. The DNA for the CDR3 is TGTGCCAGCAGTGAACTGGTTCGGACAGGGGAGTACCCTGGGGCCAACGTCCTGACTTTC. Amino acid sequence: CASSELVRTGEYPGANVLTF.

The chain uses TRBV28 and TRBJ2-2, with 8 bases fitting TRBD2. Per the germline V gene, CDR1 is MDHEN and CDR2 is SYDVKM. This CDR3 region has 15 residues. Losses at the gene ends were 2 bases for V and 7 bases for J; bases not matched to a gene: 6. The CDR3 nucleotides read TGTGCCAGCAGTTTACTTGGGACTAGGGTCGGGGAGCTGTTTTTT. Translating it yields CASSLLGTRVGELFF.

V and J are TRBV2 and TRBJ1-4; 10 nucleotides line up with TRBD1. CDR1 is SNHLY, CDR2 FYNNEI, per germline. This CDR3 comprises 14 residues. V lost 11 bases to trimming and J lost 5 bases; unmatched junction nucleotides: 8. Here the CDR3 DNA reads TGTGCCGGCATCCGGGACAGGGGAAATGAAAAACTGTTTTTT. Translation gives CAGIRDRGNEKLFF.

The chain carries TRBV18 and TRBJ2-6; D gene ambiguous. V was shortened by 4 bases and J by 2 bases, with 9 bases between the two germline ends. In germline, CDR1 is KGHSH, CDR2 LQKENI. There are 15 residues in the CDR3. Written as DNA, the CDR3 is TGTGCCAGCTCACTTCCAGGTACTGGGGCCAACGTCCTGACTTTC. This sequence encodes CASSLPGTGANVLTF.

This clone was picked up a small number of times. The chain joins TRBV6-5 to TRBJ2-7, with D perhaps matching TRBD1 (6 bases). The CDR3 has 14 residues. V was shortened by 4 bases and J by 5 bases, with 15 bases between the two germline ends. Germline V gene data show CDR1 as MNHEY and CDR2 as SVGAGI. This chain's CDR3 is CASSFQTGSDEQYF. In DNA, the CDR3 is TGTGCCAGCAGTTTTCAGACAGGTTCAGACGAGCAGTACTTC.

V and J are TRBV6-5 and TRBJ2-2; the D gene is possibly TRBD2 (5 bases). CDR3 size: 15 residues. Germline values: CDR1 MNHEY, CDR2 SVGAGI. Trimming took off 4 bases at V and 9 bases at J, with 18 bases between the two ends. In nucleotides, the CDR3 is TGTGCCAGCAGTTTCTCGGACGGGGATCTCCGGGAGCTGTTTTTT. Encoded protein: CASSFSDGDLRELFF.

The V and J genes are TRBV11-2 and TRBJ1-6; D is unresolved. Germline V lookup: CDR1 SGHAT, CDR2 FQNNGV. The CDR3 is made up of 14 amino acids. Between the trimmed V and J ends, which lost 1 base and 10 bases, there was a span of 11 bases. The CDR3 nucleotides are TGTGCCAGCAGCTTAGGCACCGGTTGGTCACCCCTCCACTTT. Its protein is CASSLGTGWSPLHF.

This chain joins TRBV5-1 and TRBJ2-3; 11 bases fit TRBD2. Per germline, CDR1 SGHRS and CDR2 YFSETQ. The junction had 7 bases not matched to a gene; V was cut back by 4 bases and J by 0 bases. The CDR3 has 17 amino acids. The CDR3 DNA reads as TGCGCCAGCAGCCGCAAGACTAGCGGGACAAGCACAGATACGCAGTATTTT. Its protein product is CASSRKTSGTSTDTQYF.

J is TRBJ2-7 and V is TRBV28, with 7 bases matching TRBD2. The junction had 9 bases not matched to a gene; V was cut back by 7 bases and J by 3 bases. The CDR3 runs 14 residues. Germline V gives CDR1 MDHEN, CDR2 SYDVKM. CDR3 sequence: CASKNQGGRYEQYF. Written as DNA, the CDR3 is TGTGCCAGCAAAAACCAGGGAGGGCGCTACGAGCAGTACTTC.

The chain combines TRBV28 with TRBJ1-2; D ambiguous. Per the germline V gene, CDR1 is MDHEN and CDR2 is SYDVKM. This CDR3 is 11 amino acids long. V lost 5 bases to trimming and J lost 4 bases, with 5 bases between them. This CDR3 is CASSRVYGYTF. The DNA of the CDR3 is TGTGCCAGCAGTCGTGTCTATGGCTACACCTTC.

This rearrangement joins TRBV28 to TRBJ2-2; no clear D. The CDR3 has 16 amino acids. V dropped 6 bases and J dropped 0 bases, with 14 bases sitting between them. CDR1 is MDHEN and CDR2 is SYDVKM in the germline V gene. CDR3 bases: TGTGCCAGCAGATTTACGGTCCAAACGAACACCGGGGAGCTGTTTTTT. Protein product: CASRFTVQTNTGELFF.

The rearrangement joins TRBV14 to TRBJ2-7, with 10 positions matching TRBD1. The trim removed 4 bases at V and 3 bases at J, leaving 6 bases unmatched. The CDR3 contains 15 residues. Germline values: CDR1 SGHDN, CDR2 FVKESK. The CDR3 region has the DNA TGTGCCAGCAGCCGAGGACAGGGGGGTATCTACGAGCAGTACTTC. This gives the protein CASSRGQGGIYEQYF.

In its sample, this clone was seen once. This chain uses TRBV10-1 with TRBJ2-3; TRBD2 agrees at 9 bases. Trimming at V came to 3 bases and at J to 3 bases, leaving 4 bases not matched to a gene. Germline CDR1 reads WNHNN; CDR2 reads SYGVQD (reference sequence). The CDR3 contains 15 residues. CDR3 in amino acids: CASSEKRGVTDTQYF. The DNA for the CDR3 is TGCGCCAGCAGTGAAAAGCGGGGGGTGACAGATACGCAGTATTTT.

The CDR3 coding sequence is TGTGCCAGTAGTACCCCGTTTCAGGGAACCACTGAAGCTTTCTTT. Encoded protein: CASSTPFQGTTEAFF. The rearrangement links TRBV19 to TRBJ1-1; a weak D match, TRBD1 (5 bases). Germline CDR1 is LNHDA and CDR2 is SQIVND (reference sequence). The CDR3 has 15 amino acids. The V gene lost 4 bases and the J gene lost 4 bases, with 16 bases spanning the gap.

The genes are TRBV2 and TRBJ2-1; 8 nucleotides line up with TRBD2. CDR3 length: 15 residues. The V segment lost 6 bases and the J segment 8 bases; nucleotides outside the gene matches: 12. CDR1 and CDR2 from the germline V gene are SNHLY and FYNNEI. The CDR3 spells CASSPIAGTGDEQFF. The CDR3 coding sequence is TGTGCCAGCAGCCCAATAGCGGGGACTGGGGATGAGCAGTTCTTC.

The rearrangement links TRBV15 to TRBJ2-7, with 9 bases that match TRBD2. CDR1 is LNHNV, CDR2 YYDKDF, per germline (reference sequence). The CDR3 sequence is 18 residues long. Germline trimming cut 1 base from V and 4 bases from J; bases unmatched to any gene: 14. CDR3 residues: CATSRGGDLSGSGYEQYF. CDR3 bases: TGTGCCACCAGCAGAGGGGGGGACCTTAGCGGGAGTGGGTACGAGCAGTACTTC.

V is TRBV2 and J is TRBJ1-5, with D maybe TRBD1 (5 bases). CDR3 length: 16 residues. The germline gives CDR1 SNHLY, CDR2 FYNNEI. The germline V and J ends were trimmed by 4 bases and 0 bases, with 13 bases remaining between them. The CDR3 nucleotides read TGTGCCAGCAGTGGAGACAGACTTTATAGCAATCAGCCCCAGCATTTT. This gives the protein CASSGDRLYSNQPQHF. The whole variable domain, remainder taken from reference TRBV2 and TRBJ1-5, is EPEVTQTPSHQVTQMGQEVILRCVPISNHLYFYWYRQILGQKVEFLVSFYNNEISEKSEIFDDQFSVERPDGSNFTLKIRSTKLEDSAMYFCASSGDRLYSNQPQHFGDGTRLSIL.

CDR3: CASSEFGSATKNIQYF. The CDR3 bases are TGTGCCAGCAGTGAATTCGGCAGCGCAACCAAAAACATTCAGTACTTC. The rearrangement links TRBV25-1 to TRBJ2-4, with D uncertain. The CDR3 is 16 residues long. Germline CDR1 is MGHDK and CDR2 is SYGVNS. The V end was cut by 1 base, the J end by 2 bases, with 12 bases between.

V gene TRBV7-9 combines with J gene TRBJ1-5, with no clear D. Between the trimmed V and J ends, which lost 1 base and 10 bases, there was a span of 5 bases. The CDR3 length is 11 residues. The germline V gene encodes CDR1 SEHNR and CDR2 FQNEAQ (reference sequence). The CDR3 loop reads CASSLGGPQHF. The CDR3 nucleotides read TGTGCCAGCAGCTTAGGTGGCCCCCAGCATTTT.

CDR3 sequence (DNA): TGCGCCAGCAGCCCCCGACAGGCATATACTGAAGCTTTCTTT. As protein: CASSPRQAYTEAFF. This chain links TRBV5-1 with TRBJ1-1; D might be TRBD1 (6 bases). V shed 4 bases and J shed 5 bases, with 15 bases lying between them. CDR1 is SGHRS and CDR2 is YFSETQ in the germline V gene. There are 14 residues in the CDR3.

DNA of the CDR3: TGTGCCAGCAGGGGGGTAGCGGGGAACACCGGGGAGCTGTTTTTT. It specifies CASRGVAGNTGELFF. This rearrangement joins TRBV28 to TRBJ2-2, with 7 bases aligning to TRBD2. The trim removed 6 bases at V and 1 base at J, leaving 5 bases unmatched. CDR1 MDHEN and CDR2 SYDVKM come from the germline V gene. The CDR3 spans 15 residues. The variable domain in full, completed from reference TRBV28 and TRBJ2-2, reads DVKVTQSSRYLVKRTGEKVFLECVQDMDHENMFWYRQDPGLGLRLIYFSYDVKMKEKGDIPEGYSVSREKKERFSLILESASTNQTSMYLCASRGVAGNTGELFFGEGSRLTVL.

The V call is TRBV9, the J call TRBJ1-1, with TRBD1 identical over 7 bases. Germline CDR1 reads SGDLS; CDR2 reads YYNGEE. The V and J ends lost 4 bases and 5 bases, in that order; junction bases with no gene match: 8. The CDR3 length is 14 residues. The DNA of the CDR3 is TGTGCCAGCAGCCCGACAGGGAGGAGAACTGAAGCTTTCTTT. This codes for CASSPTGRRTEAFF. Complete variable domain (other parts from reference TRBV9 and TRBJ1-1): DSGVTQTPKHLITATGQRVTLRCSPRSGDLSVYWYQQSLDQGLQFLIQYYNGEERAKGNILERFSAQQFPDLHSELNLSSLELGDSALYFCASSPTGRRTEAFFGQGTRLTVV.

On this clone itself: Different DNA sequences within this sample yield the same CDR3. The J gene is TRBJ2-1, the V gene TRBV28; D is perhaps TRBD2 (6 bases). The germline V and J ends were trimmed by 5 bases and 2 bases, with 10 bases remaining between them. Germline values: CDR1 MDHEN, CDR2 SYDVKM. The length of the CDR3 is 14 residues. The CDR3, as DNA: TGTGCCAGCAGTCCGGGGGAGGCCTACAATGAGCAGTTCTTC. It translates to CASSPGEAYNEQFF.